This TCR beta chain was captured by sequencing in a study of spatial heterogeneity in lung cancer. Overall study context: Sequence detection consistently recorded a greater number of beta-chain than alpha-chain sequences.

Regarding time point: sample taken at primary tumor resection. Whole RNA came from tumor, nontumor lung or frozen PBMC and was sequenced without being sorted. Findings and limits, study-wide: Among blood samples, ubiquitous expanded tumor TCRs appeared more at resection than at follow-up.

This clonotype appeared many times. Its antigen is not known. Individually, TCR cDNA molecules were each labelled with a unique molecular identifier. Each CDR3 protein gets one entry after TCRdb re-called the 5' RACE reads with MiXCR. The data contain some 53,000 distinct CDR3 sequences, roughly 6.5% of them singletons. Sequencing was performed on PBMCs, taken at surgery. This clonotype was obtained from a female donor with early-stage non-small cell lung cancer.

This CDR3 is CASSFNSAGGANVLTF. CDR3 sequence (DNA): TGTGCCAGCAGTTTCAATTCGGCTGGTGGGGCCAACGTCCTGACTTTC. This chain connects TRBV28 to TRBJ2-6, with D uncertain. The CDR3 length is 16 residues. Between the trimmed V and J ends, which lost 3 bases and 3 bases, there was a span of 12 bases. Germline CDR1 MDHEN, CDR2 SYDVKM.